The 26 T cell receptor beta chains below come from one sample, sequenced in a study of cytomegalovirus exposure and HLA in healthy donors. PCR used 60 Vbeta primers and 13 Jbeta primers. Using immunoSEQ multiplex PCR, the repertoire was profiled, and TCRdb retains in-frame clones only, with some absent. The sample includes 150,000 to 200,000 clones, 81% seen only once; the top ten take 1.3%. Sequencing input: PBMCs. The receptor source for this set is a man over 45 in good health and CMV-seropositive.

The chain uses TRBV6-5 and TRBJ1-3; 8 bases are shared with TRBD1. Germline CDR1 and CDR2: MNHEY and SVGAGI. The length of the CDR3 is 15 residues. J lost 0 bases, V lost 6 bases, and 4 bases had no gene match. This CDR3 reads CASRLTGASGNTIYF. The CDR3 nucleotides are TGTGCCAGCAGGCTGACAGGGGCCTCTGGAAACACCATATATTTT.

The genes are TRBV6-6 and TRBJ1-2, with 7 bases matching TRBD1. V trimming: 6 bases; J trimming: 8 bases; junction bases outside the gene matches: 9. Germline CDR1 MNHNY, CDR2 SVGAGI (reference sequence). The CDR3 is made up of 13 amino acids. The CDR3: CASRRQGTNGYTF. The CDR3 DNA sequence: TGTGCCAGCAGAAGACAGGGTACGAACGGCTACACCTTC.

CDR3 coding DNA: TGTGCCAGCAGCTTACCGGACTATATCGTAACCGGGGAGCTGTTTTTT. Protein sequence: CASSLPDYIVTGELFF. The rearrangement joins TRBV7-2 to TRBJ2-2, with D possibly being TRBD2 (6 bases). Germline CDR1 SGHTA, CDR2 FQGNSA. CDR3 length: 16 amino acids. V lost 2 bases to trimming and J lost 5 bases, with 15 bases between them.

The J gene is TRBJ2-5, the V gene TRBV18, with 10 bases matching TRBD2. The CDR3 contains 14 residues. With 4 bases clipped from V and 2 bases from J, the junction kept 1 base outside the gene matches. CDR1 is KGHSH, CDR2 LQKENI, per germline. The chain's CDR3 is CASSLLAGQETQYF. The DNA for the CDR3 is TGTGCCAGCTCACTACTAGCGGGGCAAGAGACCCAGTACTTC.

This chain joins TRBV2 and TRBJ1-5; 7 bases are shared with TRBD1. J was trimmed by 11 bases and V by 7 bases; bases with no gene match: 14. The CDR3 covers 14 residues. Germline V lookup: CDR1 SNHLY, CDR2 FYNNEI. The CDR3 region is CASTEGQGGRAQHF. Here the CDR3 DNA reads TGTGCCAGCACAGAAGGTCAGGGGGGTCGGGCCCAGCATTTT.

The CDR3 coding sequence is TGTGCCAGCAGCCTTTCACAGAACACTGAAGCTTTCTTT. Translated, it gives CASSLSQNTEAFF. The chain carries TRBV5-4 and TRBJ1-1; D is undetermined. Deletions cut 4 bases from V and 1 base from J, with 8 bases between. The CDR3 contains 13 residues. Germline CDR1 is SGHNT and CDR2 is YYREEE (reference sequence).

Here the CDR3 reads CASRPNRGNTEAFF. As DNA, the CDR3 is TGTGCCAGCAGACCAAACAGGGGTAACACTGAAGCTTTCTTT. V usage is TRBV11-2 and J usage is TRBJ1-1; the match to TRBD1 covers 7 bases. Germline-derived CDR1 and CDR2 are SGHAT and FQNNGV. J lost 2 bases, V lost 6 bases, and 6 bases had no gene match. The CDR3 has 14 residues.

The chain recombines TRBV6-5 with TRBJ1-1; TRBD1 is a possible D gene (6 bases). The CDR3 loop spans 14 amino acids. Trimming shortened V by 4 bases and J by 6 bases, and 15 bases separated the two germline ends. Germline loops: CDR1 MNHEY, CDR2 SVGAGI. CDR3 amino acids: CASSLPGRGSEAFF. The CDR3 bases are TGTGCCAGCAGTTTGCCGGGCAGGGGTTCTGAAGCTTTCTTT.

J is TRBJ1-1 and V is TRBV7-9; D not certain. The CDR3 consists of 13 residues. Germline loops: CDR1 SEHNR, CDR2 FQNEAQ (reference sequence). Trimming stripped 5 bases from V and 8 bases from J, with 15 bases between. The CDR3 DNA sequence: TGTGCCAGCAGCATGGGCCCCGTCCCCGAAGCTTTCTTT. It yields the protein CASSMGPVPEAFF.

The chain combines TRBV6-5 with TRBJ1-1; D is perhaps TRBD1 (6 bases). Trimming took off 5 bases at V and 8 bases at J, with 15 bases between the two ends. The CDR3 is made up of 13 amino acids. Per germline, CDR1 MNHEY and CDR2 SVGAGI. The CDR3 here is CASSLGQKAEAFF. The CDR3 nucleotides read TGTGCCAGCAGTCTAGGACAGAAGGCGGAAGCTTTCTTT.

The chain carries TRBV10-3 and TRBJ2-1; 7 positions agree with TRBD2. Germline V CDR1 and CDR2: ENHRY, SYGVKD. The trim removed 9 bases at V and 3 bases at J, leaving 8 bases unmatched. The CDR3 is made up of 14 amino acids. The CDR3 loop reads CAIAAGLLYNEQFF. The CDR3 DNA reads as TGTGCCATTGCAGCGGGGCTCCTCTACAATGAGCAGTTCTTC.

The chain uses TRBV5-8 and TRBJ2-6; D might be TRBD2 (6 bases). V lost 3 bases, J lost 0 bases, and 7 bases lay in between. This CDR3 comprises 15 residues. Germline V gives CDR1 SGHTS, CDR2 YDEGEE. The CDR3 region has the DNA TGTGCCAGCAGCTCGGGACTCTCTGGGGCCAACGTCCTGACTTTC. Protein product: CASSSGLSGANVLTF.

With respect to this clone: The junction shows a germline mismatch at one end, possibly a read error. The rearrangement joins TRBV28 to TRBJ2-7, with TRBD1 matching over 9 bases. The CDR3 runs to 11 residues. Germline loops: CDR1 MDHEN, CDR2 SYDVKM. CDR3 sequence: CASSSPGQGGF. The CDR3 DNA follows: TGTGCCAGCAGTTCTCCGGGACAGGGAGGCTTC.

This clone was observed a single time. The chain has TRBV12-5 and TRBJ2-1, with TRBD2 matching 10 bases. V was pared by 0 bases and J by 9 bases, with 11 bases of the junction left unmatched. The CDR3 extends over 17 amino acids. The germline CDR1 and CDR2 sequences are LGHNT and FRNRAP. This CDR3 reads CASGLVQAGGVYTEQFF. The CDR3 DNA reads TGTGCTAGTGGTTTGGTACAAGCGGGGGGGGTTTATACTGAGCAGTTCTTC.

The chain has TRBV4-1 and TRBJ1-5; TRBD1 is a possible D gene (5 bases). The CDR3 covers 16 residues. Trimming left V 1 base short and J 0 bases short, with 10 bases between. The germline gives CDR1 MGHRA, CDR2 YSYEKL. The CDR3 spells CASSQAEGSSNQPQHF. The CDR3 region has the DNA TGCGCCAGCAGCCAAGCGGAGGGGTCTAGCAATCAGCCCCAGCATTTT.

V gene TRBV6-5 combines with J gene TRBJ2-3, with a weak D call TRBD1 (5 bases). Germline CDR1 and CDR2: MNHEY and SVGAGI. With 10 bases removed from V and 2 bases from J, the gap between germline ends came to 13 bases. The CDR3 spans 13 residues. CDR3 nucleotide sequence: TGTGCCATCAGGGCAGGGCTCACAGATACGCAGTATTTT. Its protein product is CAIRAGLTDTQYF.

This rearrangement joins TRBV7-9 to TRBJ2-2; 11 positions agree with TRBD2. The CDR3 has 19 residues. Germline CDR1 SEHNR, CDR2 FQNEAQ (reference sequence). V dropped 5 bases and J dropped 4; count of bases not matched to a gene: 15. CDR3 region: CASSPRRGSGRASTGELFF. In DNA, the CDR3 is TGTGCCAGCAGCCCCCGCAGGGGTAGCGGGAGGGCCAGCACCGGGGAGCTGTTTTTT.

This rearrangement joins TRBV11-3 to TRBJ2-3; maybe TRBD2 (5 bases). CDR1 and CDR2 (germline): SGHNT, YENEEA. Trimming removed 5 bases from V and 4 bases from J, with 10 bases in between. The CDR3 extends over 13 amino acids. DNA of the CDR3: TGTGCCAGCAGCCCCCGCGGGCCAGATACGCAGTATTTT. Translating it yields CASSPRGPDTQYF.

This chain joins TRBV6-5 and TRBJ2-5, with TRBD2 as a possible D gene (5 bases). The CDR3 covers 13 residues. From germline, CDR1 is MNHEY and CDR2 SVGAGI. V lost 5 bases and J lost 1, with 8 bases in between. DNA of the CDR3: TGTGCCAGCAGTCGGACTTTCCAAGAGACCCAGTACTTC. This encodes CASSRTFQETQYF.

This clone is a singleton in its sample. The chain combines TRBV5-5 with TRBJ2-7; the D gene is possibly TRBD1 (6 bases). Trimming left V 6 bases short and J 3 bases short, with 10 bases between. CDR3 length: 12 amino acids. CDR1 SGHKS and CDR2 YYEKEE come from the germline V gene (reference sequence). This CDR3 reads CASTRDNYEQYF. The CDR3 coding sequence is TGTGCCAGCACCCGGGACAACTACGAGCAGTACTTC. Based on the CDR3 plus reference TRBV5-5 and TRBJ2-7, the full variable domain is DAGVTQSPTHLIKTRGQQVTLRCSPISGHKSVSWYQQVLGQGPQFIFQYYEKEERGRGNFPDRFSARQFPNYSSELNVNALLLGDSALYLCASTRDNYEQYFGPGTRLTVT.

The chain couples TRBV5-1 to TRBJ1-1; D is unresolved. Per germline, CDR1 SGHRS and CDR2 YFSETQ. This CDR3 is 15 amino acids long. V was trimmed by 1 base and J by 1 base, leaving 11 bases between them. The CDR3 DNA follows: TGCGCCAGCAGCTTGCTCCAAGCCCCGAACACTGAAGCTTTCTTT. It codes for CASSLLQAPNTEAFF.

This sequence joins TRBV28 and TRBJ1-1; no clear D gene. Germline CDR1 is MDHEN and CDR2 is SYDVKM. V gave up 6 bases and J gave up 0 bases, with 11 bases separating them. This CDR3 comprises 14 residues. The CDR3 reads CASREGTMNTEAFF. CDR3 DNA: TGTGCCAGCAGGGAGGGAACCATGAACACTGAAGCTTTCTTT.

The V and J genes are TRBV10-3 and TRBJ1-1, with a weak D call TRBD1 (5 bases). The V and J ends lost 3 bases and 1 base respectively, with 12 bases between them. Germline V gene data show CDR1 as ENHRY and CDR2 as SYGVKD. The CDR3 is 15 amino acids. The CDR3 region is CAISEGERANTEAFF. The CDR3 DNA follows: TGTGCCATCAGTGAAGGGGAACGGGCGAACACTGAAGCTTTCTTT.

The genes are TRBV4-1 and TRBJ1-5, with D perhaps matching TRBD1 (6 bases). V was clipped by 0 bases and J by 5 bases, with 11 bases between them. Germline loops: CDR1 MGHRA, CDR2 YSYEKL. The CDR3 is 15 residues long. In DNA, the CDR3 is TGCGCCAGCAGCCAAGAGAACGGGGGGCATCAGCCCCAGCATTTT. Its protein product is CASSQENGGHQPQHF.

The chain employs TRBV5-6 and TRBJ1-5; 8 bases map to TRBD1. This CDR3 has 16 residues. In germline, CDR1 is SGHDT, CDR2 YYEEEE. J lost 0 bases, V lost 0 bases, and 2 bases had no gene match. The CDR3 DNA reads TGTGCCAGCAGCTTGGCAGGGGGCTATAGCAATCAGCCCCAGCATTTT. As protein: CASSLAGGYSNQPQHF.

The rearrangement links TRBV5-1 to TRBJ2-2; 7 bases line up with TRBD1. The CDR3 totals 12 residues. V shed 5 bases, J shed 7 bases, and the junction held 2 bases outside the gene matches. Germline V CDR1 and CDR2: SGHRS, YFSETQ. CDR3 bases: TGCGCCAGCAGACAGGGGCTCGGGGAGCTGTTTTTT. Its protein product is CASRQGLGELFF.